This record concerns one T cell receptor (beta chain) sequence. Antigen unknown. The data stem from a study of identifying expanded T cells in peripheral blood. During the collection period, no donor immune events like infections were recorded. The germline V and J ends were trimmed by 5 bases and 3 bases, with 16 bases remaining between them. CDR1 MDHEN and CDR2 SYDVKM come from the germline V gene. This CDR3 is built from 15 residues. Clones were read by immunoSEQ multiplex PCR, and TCRdb kept only the in-frame ones, dropping some. Of about 100,000 clones in the sample, over 80% were seen once. General study results and limits: Technical replicates showed around 1.3 changed clones; two weeks roughly 16; four weeks 19. Approximately 2-week clone count variance significantly increased as total template count grew.

The sample taken for sequencing was blood. This TCR derives from a person between 18 and 70 years old in good health. The rearrangement links TRBV28 to TRBJ1-1; TRBD1 might be the D (6 bases). The CDR3 spells CASSINRARDTEAFF. The CDR3 bases are TGTGCCAGCAGTATCAACAGGGCGAGGGACACTGAAGCTTTCTTT.